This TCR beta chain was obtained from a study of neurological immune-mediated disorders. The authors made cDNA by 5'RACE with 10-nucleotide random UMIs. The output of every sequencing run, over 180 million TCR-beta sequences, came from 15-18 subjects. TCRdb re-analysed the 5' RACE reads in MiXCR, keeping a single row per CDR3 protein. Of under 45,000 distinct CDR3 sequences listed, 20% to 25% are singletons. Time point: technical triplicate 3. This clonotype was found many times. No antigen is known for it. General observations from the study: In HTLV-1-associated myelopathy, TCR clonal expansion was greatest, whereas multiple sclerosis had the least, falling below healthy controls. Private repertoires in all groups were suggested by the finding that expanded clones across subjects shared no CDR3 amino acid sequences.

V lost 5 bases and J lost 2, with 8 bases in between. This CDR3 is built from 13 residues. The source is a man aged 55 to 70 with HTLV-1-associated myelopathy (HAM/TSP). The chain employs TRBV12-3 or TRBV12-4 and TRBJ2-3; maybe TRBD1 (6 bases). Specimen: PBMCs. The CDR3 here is CASSRQDTDTQYF. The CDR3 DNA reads TGTGCCAGCAGTCGACAGGACACAGATACGCAGTATTTT.